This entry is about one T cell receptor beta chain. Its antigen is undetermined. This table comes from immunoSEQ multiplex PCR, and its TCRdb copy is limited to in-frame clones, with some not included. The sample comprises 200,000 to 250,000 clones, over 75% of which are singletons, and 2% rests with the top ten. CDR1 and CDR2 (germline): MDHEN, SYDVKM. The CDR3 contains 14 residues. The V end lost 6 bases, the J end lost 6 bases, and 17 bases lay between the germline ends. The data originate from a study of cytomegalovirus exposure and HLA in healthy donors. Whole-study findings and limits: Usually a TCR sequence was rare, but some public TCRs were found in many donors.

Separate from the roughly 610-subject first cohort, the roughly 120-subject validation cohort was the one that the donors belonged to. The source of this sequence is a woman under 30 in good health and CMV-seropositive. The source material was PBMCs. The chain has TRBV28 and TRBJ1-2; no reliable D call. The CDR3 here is CASRPYDLAHGYTF. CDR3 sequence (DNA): TGTGCCAGCAGGCCCTATGACTTAGCACATGGCTACACCTTC.